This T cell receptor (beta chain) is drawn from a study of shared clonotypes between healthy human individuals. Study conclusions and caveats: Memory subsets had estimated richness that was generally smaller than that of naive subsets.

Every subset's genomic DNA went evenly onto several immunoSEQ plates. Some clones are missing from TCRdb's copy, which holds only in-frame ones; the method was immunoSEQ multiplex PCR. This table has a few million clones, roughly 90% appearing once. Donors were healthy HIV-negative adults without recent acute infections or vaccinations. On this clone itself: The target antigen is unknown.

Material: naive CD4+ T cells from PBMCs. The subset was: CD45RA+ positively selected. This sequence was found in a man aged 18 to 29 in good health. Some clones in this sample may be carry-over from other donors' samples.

CDR3: CASSFNPFNQPQHF. In DNA form, the CDR3 reads TGTGCCAGCAGTTTTAATCCGTTCAATCAGCCCCAGCATTTT. The chain is built from TRBV28 and TRBJ1-5, with D unresolved. The V and J ends lost 3 bases and 3 bases respectively, with 9 bases between them. CDR3 length: 14 residues. Germline CDR1 MDHEN, CDR2 SYDVKM.